This T cell receptor (beta chain) was sequenced during a study of OX40 agonist ivuxolimab in advanced cancers. Across the whole study: Ivuxolimab, an antibody acting as an agonist of OX40 (CD134), was used to treat patients. Subjects had a mean age of around 63 years, with a range of roughly 20 to 79; more than 70% were male. Hepatocellular carcinoma, melanoma, renal cell or head and neck cancer affected the dose-escalation patients. Study results and limitations: The antigen specificity of the peripheral T cells (those that were expanded) was not determined.

In the case of this clone: Its antigen is unknown.

Per germline, CDR1 LNHDA and CDR2 SQIVND (reference sequence). V gave up 5 bases and J gave up 6 bases, with 14 bases separating them. This CDR3 has 14 amino acids. Sequencing used immunoSEQ multiplex PCR; TCRdb keeps in-frame clones, though not all of them. The sample holds roughly 64,000 clones; around 91% are singletons and the top ten take about 13%. Material: CD4+ or CD8+ T cells sorted from blood, obtained in a trial of the OX40 agonist ivuxolimab. The clonotype was recovered from an adult with an advanced solid tumor such as melanoma, head and neck, liver or kidney cancer. The V and J genes are TRBV19 and TRBJ1-5, with D perhaps TRBD1 (6 bases). CDR3 residues: CASSWAGVGQPQHF. The CDR3 DNA is TGTGCCAGTAGTTGGGCAGGGGTTGGTCAGCCCCAGCATTTT.